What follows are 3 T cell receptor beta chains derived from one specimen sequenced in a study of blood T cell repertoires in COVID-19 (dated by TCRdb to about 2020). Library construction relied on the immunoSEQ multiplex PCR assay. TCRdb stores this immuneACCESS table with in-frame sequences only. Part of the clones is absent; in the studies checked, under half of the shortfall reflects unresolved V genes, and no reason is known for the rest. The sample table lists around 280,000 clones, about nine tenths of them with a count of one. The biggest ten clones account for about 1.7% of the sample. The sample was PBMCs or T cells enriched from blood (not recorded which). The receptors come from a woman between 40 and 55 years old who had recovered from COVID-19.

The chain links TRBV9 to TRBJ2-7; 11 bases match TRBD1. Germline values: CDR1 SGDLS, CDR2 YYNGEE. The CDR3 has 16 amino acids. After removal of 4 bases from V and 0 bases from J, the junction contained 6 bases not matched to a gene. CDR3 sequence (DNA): TGTGCCAGCAGCACGACCGGGACAGGGGGCTCCTACGAGCAGTACTTC. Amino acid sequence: CASSTTGTGGSYEQYF.

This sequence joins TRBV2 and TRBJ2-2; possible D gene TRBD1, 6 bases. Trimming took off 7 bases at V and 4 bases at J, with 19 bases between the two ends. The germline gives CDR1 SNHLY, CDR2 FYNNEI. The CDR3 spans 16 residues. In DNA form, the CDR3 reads TGTGCCAGCAACCCGGGACAAATCCGAGGCACCGGGGAGCTGTTTTTT. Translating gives CASNPGQIRGTGELFF.

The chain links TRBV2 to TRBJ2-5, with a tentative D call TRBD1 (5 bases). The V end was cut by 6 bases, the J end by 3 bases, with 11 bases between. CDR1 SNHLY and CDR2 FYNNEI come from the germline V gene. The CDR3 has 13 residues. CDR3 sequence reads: CASSVDRKETQYF. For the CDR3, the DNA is TGTGCCAGCAGCGTCGACAGAAAAGAGACCCAGTACTTC.